The rows below give T cell receptor beta chains drawn from one sample of a study of human thymus T cells. The protocol was immunoSEQ multiplex PCR, while the TCRdb copy is restricted to in-frame clones and leaves out a portion. Of some 130,000 clones detected, about 93% appear once; the ten largest clones hold around 0.024%. The sample taken for sequencing was thymus tissue. Receptor source: a boy in the first two years of life with a congenital heart defect but otherwise immunologically healthy. The CDR3 runs from the conserved cysteine through the conserved F or W. A D gene is named only where the DNA matches it firmly. Part of the rows lack a size; the others show once, few, many or a class for expanded clones.

>TRBV10-3|NA|TRBJ1-6|NA
TGTGCCATCAGTGAGATCAGGACAGACAACTCCTATAATTCACCCCTCCACTTT
CAISEIRTDNSYNSPLHF
>TRBV5-4|NA|TRBJ2-2|NA
TGTGCCAGCAGCCGTCATAGGGGAGCGAACACCGGGGAGCTGTTTTTT
CASSRHRGANTGELFF
>TRBV30|NA|TRBJ2-3|TRBD2
TGTGCCTGCTCCTTTAGCGGGGGAGAAAACACAGATACGCAGTATTTT
CACSFSGGENTDTQYF
>TRBV29-1|NA|TRBJ1-2|NA
TGCAGCGTTGCAACAGACGGAGTTCGCTATGGCTACACCTTC
CSVATDGVRYGYTF
>TRBV9|once|TRBJ2-1|TRBD2
TGTGCCAGCAGCGTAGGTCGTACTAGCGGGGGTCATGAGCAGTTCTTC
CASSVGRTSGGHEQFF
>TRBV6-1|few|TRBJ1-2|NA
TGTGCCAGCAGTGACAGTGCCTCTAACTATGGCTACACCTTC
CASSDSASNYGYTF
>TRBV21-1|NA|TRBJ2-3|NA
TGTGCCAGCAGCAAAGTGAGGGGGGTTGCAGATACGCAGTATTTT
CASSKVRGVADTQYF
>TRBV7-6|NA|TRBJ2-7|NA
TGTGCCAGCAGCTTAGACGACATACGGGAGCAGTACTTC
CASSLDDIREQYF
>TRBV29-1|NA|TRBJ1-1|NA
TGCAGCGGCGGTCAGGGGTTGAACACTGAAGCTTTCTTT
CSGGQGLNTEAFF
>TRBV5-1|NA|TRBJ1-5|TRBD1
TGCGCCAGCAGCCCAGGGGGTGGTTCACAGCCCCAGCATTTT
CASSPGGGSQPQHF
>TRBV6-9|once|TRBJ2-2|TRBD2
TGTGCCAGCAGTTACCCCAGACTAGCTAACGGGGAGCTGTTTTTT
CASSYPRLANGELFF
>TRBV5-5|NA|TRBJ2-6|TRBD2
TGTGCCAGCAGCTTGGTGTTAGCGGGGGCAATTCTCTCTGGGGCCAACGTCCTGACTTTC
CASSLVLAGAILSGANVLTF
>TRBV7-2|NA|TRBJ1-5|NA
TGTGCCAGCAGCCCTCAGATGAATCAGCCCCAGCATTTT
CASSPQMNQPQHF
>TRBV6-1|NA|TRBJ2-7|NA
TGTGCCAGCAGTGAACGTGGTCCCAGAGGCTTAGAAGCAACCAACTACGAGCAGTACTTC
CASSERGPRGLEATNYEQYF
>TRBV30|NA|TRBJ2-3|TRBD2
TGTGCCTGGAGTGTACGGGGGGGCGTTACAGATACGCAGTATTTT
CAWSVRGGVTDTQYF
>TRBV29-1|NA|TRBJ1-4|TRBD1
TGCAGCGCTGGGGAGGGGACAGGGAATGAAAAACTGTTTTTT
CSAGEGTGNEKLFF
>TRBV13|NA|TRBJ2-7|TRBD2
TGTGCCAGCAGCTTAAGTAGCGGGGGCTACGAGCAGTACTTC
CASSLSSGGYEQYF
>TRBV7-2|NA|TRBJ2-5|NA
TGTGCCAGCAGTTTTTCCGGGGTTGCGGAGACCCAGTACTTC
CASSFSGVAETQYF
>TRBV9|once|TRBJ2-3|NA
TGTGCCAGCAACCGGGGGGCCTGGAATACGCAGTATTTT
CASNRGAWNTQYF
>TRBV5-1|NA|TRBJ1-2|NA
TGCGCCGCCGAACGAATCCTCCGTGGCTACACCTTC
CAAERILRGYTF
>TRBV19|NA|TRBJ1-1|TRBD1
TGTGCCAGTTTTCTCGCCGGGACAGAGAACACTGAAGCTTTCTTT
CASFLAGTENTEAFF
>TRBV28|NA|TRBJ2-2|NA
TGTGCCAGCAGGCAGGGGGGAAACGACGGGGAGCTGTTTTTT
CASRQGGNDGELFF
>TRBV9|NA|TRBJ2-2|NA
TGTGCCAGCAGCGGAGAGCGCCCCGGTCAGGGGACCGGGGAGCTGTTTTTT
CASSGERPGQGTGELFF
>TRBV28|few|TRBJ2-1|NA
TGTGCCAGCAGTTACAGGGTATACAATGAGCAGTTCTTC
CASSYRVYNEQFF
>TRBV7-8|NA|TRBJ1-1|NA
TGTGCCAGCAGCCCGCTGCGGACGGTGAACACTGAAGCTTTCTTT
CASSPLRTVNTEAFF
>TRBV25-1|NA|TRBJ2-5|TRBD2
TGTGCCAGCAGTGAACCCCATGAGCGGGGGAAAGGAGAGACCCAGTACTTC
CASSEPHERGKGETQYF
>TRBV10-3|NA|TRBJ1-5|NA
TGTGCCATCAGTGAGTCGAAGGGGGAAAGGGAGCCCCAGCATTTT
CAISESKGEREPQHF
>TRBV4-1|NA|TRBJ1-3|TRBD1
TGCGCCAGCAGCCAAGATAGGGCGACAGGGGGGGCCGACTCTGGAAACACCATATATTTT
CASSQDRATGGADSGNTIYF
>TRBV5-5|NA|TRBJ1-1|NA
TGTGCCAGCAGCCGTACGGGGTGGACTGAAGCTTTCTTT
CASSRTGWTEAFF